The following is a T cell receptor (beta chain) sequence with its context. The antigen it recognizes is unknown. Within one base of it there is no much larger clone, and no base qualities were kept. The method behind the library was the immunoSEQ multiplex PCR assay. For the multiplex PCR, a mixture combining 60 forward primers for TCR Vbeta segments and 13 reverse primers for TCR Jbeta segments was used. A multiplex PCR assay on genomic DNA amplified the CDR3 region of rearranged TCR beta genes. On the Illumina HiSeq System, the amplified TCR beta libraries were sequenced as 87-base-pair reads. In the authors' own workflow: Across the roughly 670 repertoires, a later analysis counted approximately 83 million unique TCR beta chains, approximately 10 million of which were shared by at least two donors. Raw reads were error-corrected and collapsed into unique sequences by a nearest-neighbor algorithm in which closely related sequences were merged to remove PCR and sequencing errors. Alignment of CDR3 sequences to IMGT reference sequences was used to assign V, D and J gene segments. Each retained sequence needed at least a six-nucleotide match to both a V gene segment and a J gene segment. A rearrangement counted as productive if the CDR3 had no stop codons and remained in frame with V and J, and every other rearrangement counted as non-productive. Following IMGT convention, CDR3 was defined as the stretch from the second conserved V-encoded cysteine to the conserved J-encoded phenylalanine. The earlier analysis of some 600 of the donors excluded sequences that lacked an unambiguous match to a single V gene segment. In an earlier analysis of several hundred of the donors, a V segment was called functional when productive rearrangements were above 56.7%, and segregating when the standard deviation between donors exceeded 5%. To diagnose cytomegalovirus status from the catalog of TCR beta chain sequences, a statistical classification framework was built. In a later analysis, V and J genes were assigned by comparing TCR nucleotide sequences against IMGT/GENE-DB human TR gene sequences. A later analysis assigned CDR3 sequences and most-parsimonious VDJ recombination scenarios with the TCRdist pipeline. In a later analysis, each TCR beta chain was defined by its CDR3 amino acid sequence together with its V-gene family, and reads without a unique V-gene family were excluded. As a way to deal with suspected cross-contamination and a sequencing artifact, a later analysis dropped roughly 620 nucleotide sequences that were highly shared and had low generation probability. A later analysis calculated a clonal expansion index for each public chain from normalized within-repertoire ranks of inferred template counts. In a later analysis, generation probabilities were computed with a VDJ recombination model fitted to out-of-frame rearrangements, and the resulting probabilities were checked against IGoR. A later analysis scored TCR-TCR, TCR-HLA and TCR-CMV co-occurrence with hypergeometric tests, applying a repertoire-size bias correction to TCR pairs. False discovery rates were estimated in a later analysis by permuting HLA or CMV assignments 20 times. In a later analysis, co-occurring TCRs were grouped using DBSCAN, and TCRdist sequence similarity was added for clustering within HLA-allele-positive subsets. For co-occurrence clustering, repertoires with fewer than 30,000 or more than 120,000 public chains were excluded, along with roughly 5 repertoires with anomalous nucleotide sharing. What TCRdb holds here is the immuneACCESS table cut down to in-frame rearrangements. Part of the clones is not present; checked against another copy, under half of the missing clones reflect an unresolved V gene, and the others are unexplained. The V and J calls and clone size are taken from that table; D and trimming were inferred from the DNA. This sample gives approximately 150,000 clones in total; under 85% of them show up just once. The ten most abundant clones make up about 4% of the sample.

The source of the sample is a study of cytomegalovirus exposure and HLA in healthy donors (dated by TCRdb to about 2017). For the wider study: An earlier analysis of roughly 610 of the donors reported 250 to 300 Gb of sequence data and 95 million to 120 million unique TCR beta sequences obtained from about 170 million T cells. Approximately 310 gigabases of sequencing data and tens of millions of unique TCR sequences made up an early release that covered roughly 670 HLA-typed donors. The genetic ancestry cluster associated with self-reported Caucasian donors included 81% of the roughly 400 genotyped donors. The study aimed to test whether cataloging public T cell receptors could reveal signatures of past pathogen exposure. The study profiled the T cell repertoires of approximately 700 subjects by immunosequencing and related them to cytomegalovirus serostatus. Along with the roughly 670-subject first cohort, a separate validation cohort of about 110 different subjects was used. To predict cytomegalovirus infection status, the study brought together high-throughput TCR immunosequencing, statistical association of individual TCRs with disease status, and machine learning. To study patterns of TCR occurrence, a later analysis re-analyzed previously published TCR beta repertoires from around 700 donors and added high-resolution HLA genotyping. Rather than drawing on any new phenotypic data, the later analysis identified candidate immune exposures from TCR beta sequences and the way those sequences occurred across donors. To decide whether each TCR beta V gene segment behaved as functional or pseudogenic, an earlier analysis of some 600 of the donors relied on high-throughput TCR beta sequencing. Alongside the repertoire data, information on donor age, sex, ethnicity and CMV serostatus was compiled. In a later genetic analysis, genome-wide SNP genotypes for about three fifths of the 666 donors were used, and that subset was treated as a discovery cohort. Every repertoire in the discovery cohort had been generated on one and the same sequencing platform. Both class I and class II loci were covered by HLA typing, at four-digit resolution. Typing coverage differed by locus: A, B, C, DRB1 and DQB1 were typed in roughly 629-630 donors, DQA1 in 500 to 550, DPA1 in 600 to 610, and DPB1 in just under 490. About five DR-DQ haplotypes were treated as single units for association and clustering because of strong linkage in the cohort. On average, roughly 250,000 unique TCR beta nucleotide sequences were sequenced per donor among 398 genotyped donors of the cohort, with 15% to 20% of those sequences being non-productive.

In total, about 650 healthy bone marrow donors made up the cohort. All cohort members were sampled while nominally healthy, although unrecorded immune exposures were likely present. The donor tested CMV seropositive and was one of the 289 seropositive cohort members. A peripheral blood sample was collected from each donor, and TCR beta sequencing was performed on peripheral blood mononuclear cells. Genomic DNA extraction from the blood cell samples was performed with the Qiagen DNeasy Blood Extraction Kit. Including the terminal cysteine and phenylalanine, the CDR3 comprises 18 residues. Only the CDR3 region is kept as DNA, spanning 54 bases read in frame from base 1. V is cut back by 3 bases and J by 12 bases, with 26 bases in the junction unmatched. The research as a whole found: In both the original and validation cohorts, the classifier was reported to diagnose cytomegalovirus status with high specificity and sensitivity. In a later analysis, several top co-occurrence clusters were reported to appear linked to parvovirus B19, influenza, CMV and Epstein-Barr virus. Correlated functional status among segregating V segments might reflect linkage disequilibrium, but an unknown experimental factor could not be ruled out. A later genetic analysis reported fewer N-insertions in productive TCRs among donors in an Asian-associated ancestry cluster than the roughly 700-donor mean. Three of the identified cytomegalovirus-associated TCR beta chains were confirmed in vitro to be specific for cytomegalovirus antigens. Only TCR beta chains were sequenced in this cohort, and the absence of alpha or paired-chain data limited detectable features. Across donors, most TCR sequences were observed very rarely, whereas some public TCRs were present in many individuals. Compared with equally common non-associated chains, HLA-associated TCR beta chains in a later analysis were more clonally expanded and had lower generation probabilities. An association between a missense DCLRE1C variant and V-gene and J-gene trimming of TCR beta chains was found in a later genetic analysis and replicated in an independent cohort. The 87-base-pair reads could not distinguish some IMGT-functional V segments, including TRBV6-2 and TRBV6-3, so those segments were excluded. A cluster of highly shared sequence variants was judged likely to represent a technical artifact of the sequencing pipeline. A total of fewer than 200 TCR beta chains were listed by the study as associated with cytomegalovirus. Around 16 rarely observed V segments, including chromosome 9 orphons, were excluded from the earlier analysis of approximately 500 of the donors because counts were too low. Because HLA typing was unavailable for some donors at each locus, only the typed subset was used in association tests. At a false discovery rate of 0.05, a later analysis linked around 15,000 TCR beta sequences to specific HLA alleles. A further reported finding was that TCR beta sequences accurately predicted the HLA-A and HLA-B alleles for most subjects in the first cohort. The authors suggested that the approach could potentially be extended to other disease states and immunological phenotypes. CMV serostatus was the only immune exposure information available for the cohort. In a later analysis, the rate of TCR association differed among HLA loci, with DRB1 alleles having the most associated TCRs and HLA-C alleles having the fewest. Strong co-occurrence of HLA alleles, especially DR and DQ, made assigning TCR associations to individual alleles difficult. An earlier analysis of 587 of the donors showed that most TCR beta V segments appeared in productive rearrangements either about 87% or about 30% of the time, which broadly matched IMGT annotations. Sequencing depth was assumed to be roughly uniform across donors in the presence/absence analyses, though that assumption may not hold. According to a later analysis, most CMV-associated TCR beta chains appeared to be HLA-restricted, and the HLA associations seemed to be driven largely by CMV exposure.

This chain joins TRBV23-1 to TRBJ2-7, with 7 central nucleotides matching TRBD1. TRBV23-1 is designated an ORF whose function remains uncertain. The source of this sequence is a man between 45 and 60 years old in good health and CMV-seropositive. The sequenced material came from PBMCs. Here the CDR3 is given as CASSHFSHLQGFRGARYF. The nucleotide sequence is TGCGCCAGCAGTCATTTCTCCCACCTACAGGGGTTCAGGGGCGCTCGGTACTTC.